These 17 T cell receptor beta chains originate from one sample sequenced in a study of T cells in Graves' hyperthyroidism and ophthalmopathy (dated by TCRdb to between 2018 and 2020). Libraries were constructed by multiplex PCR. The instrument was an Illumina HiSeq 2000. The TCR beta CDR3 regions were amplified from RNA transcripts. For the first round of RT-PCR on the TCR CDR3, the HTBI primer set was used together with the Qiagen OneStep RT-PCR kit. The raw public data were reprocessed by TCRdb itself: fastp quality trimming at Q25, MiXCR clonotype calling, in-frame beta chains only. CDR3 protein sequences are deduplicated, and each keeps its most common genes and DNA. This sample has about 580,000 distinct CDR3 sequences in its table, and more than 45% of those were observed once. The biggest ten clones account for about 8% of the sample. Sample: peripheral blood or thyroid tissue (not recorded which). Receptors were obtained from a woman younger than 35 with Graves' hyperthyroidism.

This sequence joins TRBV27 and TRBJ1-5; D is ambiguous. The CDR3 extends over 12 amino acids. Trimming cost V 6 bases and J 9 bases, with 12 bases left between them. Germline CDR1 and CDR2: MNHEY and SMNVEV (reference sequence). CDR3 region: CASRDRYWPQHF. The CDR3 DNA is TGTGCCAGCAGGGATAGGTACTGGCCCCAGCATTTT.

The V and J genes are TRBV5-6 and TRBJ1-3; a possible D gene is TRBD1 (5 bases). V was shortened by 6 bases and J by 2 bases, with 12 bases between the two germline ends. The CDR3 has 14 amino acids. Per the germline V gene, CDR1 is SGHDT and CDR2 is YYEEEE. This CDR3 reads CASNLDSAGNTIYF. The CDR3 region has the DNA TGTGCCAGCAACCTAGACAGTGCTGGAAACACCATATATTTT.

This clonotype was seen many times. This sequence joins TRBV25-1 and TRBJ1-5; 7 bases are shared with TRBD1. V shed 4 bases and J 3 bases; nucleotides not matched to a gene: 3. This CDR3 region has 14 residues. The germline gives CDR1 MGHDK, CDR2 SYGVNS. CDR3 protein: CASSGQGHNQPQHF. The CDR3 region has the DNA TGTGCCAGCAGTGGACAGGGACACAATCAGCCCCAGCATTTT.

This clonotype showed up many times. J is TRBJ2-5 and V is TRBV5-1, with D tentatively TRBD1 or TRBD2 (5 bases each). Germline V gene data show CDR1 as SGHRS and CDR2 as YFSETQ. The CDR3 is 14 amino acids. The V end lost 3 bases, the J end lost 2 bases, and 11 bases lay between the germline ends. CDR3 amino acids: CASSYRDGQETQYF. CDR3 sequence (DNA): TGCGCCAGCAGCTACCGGGACGGTCAAGAGACCCAGTACTTC.

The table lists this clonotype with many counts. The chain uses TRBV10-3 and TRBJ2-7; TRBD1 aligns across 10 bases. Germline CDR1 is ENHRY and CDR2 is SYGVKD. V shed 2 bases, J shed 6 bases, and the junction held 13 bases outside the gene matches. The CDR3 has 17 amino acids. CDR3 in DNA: TGTGCCATCAGTGAGCAATCTCTGGGACAGGGGTTAAGCGAGCAGTACTTC. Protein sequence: CAISEQSLGQGLSEQYF.

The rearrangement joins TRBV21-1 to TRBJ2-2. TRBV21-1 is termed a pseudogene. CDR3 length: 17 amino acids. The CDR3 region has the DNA TGTGCCAGCAGCATCGAAGCAGACCTTGCGAACACCGGGGAGCTGTTTTTT. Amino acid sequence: CASSIEADLANTGELFF.

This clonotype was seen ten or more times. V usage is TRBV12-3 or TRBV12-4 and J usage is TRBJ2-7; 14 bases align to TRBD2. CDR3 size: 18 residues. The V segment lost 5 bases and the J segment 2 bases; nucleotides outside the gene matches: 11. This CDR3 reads CASSARLAGGPSPYEQYF. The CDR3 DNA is TGTGCCAGCAGTGCCCGACTAGCGGGAGGGCCCAGCCCCTACGAGCAGTACTTC.

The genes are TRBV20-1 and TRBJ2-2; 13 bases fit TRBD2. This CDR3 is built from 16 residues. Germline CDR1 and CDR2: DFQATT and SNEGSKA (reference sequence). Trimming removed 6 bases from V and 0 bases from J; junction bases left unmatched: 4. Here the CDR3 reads CSASGLAGANTGELFF. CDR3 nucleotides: TGCAGTGCCAGCGGACTAGCGGGGGCGAACACCGGGGAGCTGTTTTTT.

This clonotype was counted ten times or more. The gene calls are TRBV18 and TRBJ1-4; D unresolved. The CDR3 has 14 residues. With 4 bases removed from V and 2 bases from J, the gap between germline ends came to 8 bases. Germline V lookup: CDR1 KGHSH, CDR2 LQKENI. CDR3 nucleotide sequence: TGTGCCAGCTCACGGATCCGCACTAATGAAAAACTGTTTTTT. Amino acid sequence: CASSRIRTNEKLFF.

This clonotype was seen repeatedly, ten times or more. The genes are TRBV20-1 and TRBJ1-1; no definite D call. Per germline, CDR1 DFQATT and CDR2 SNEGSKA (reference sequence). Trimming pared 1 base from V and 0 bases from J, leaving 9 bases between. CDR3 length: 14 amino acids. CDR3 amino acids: CSARADTLNTEAFF. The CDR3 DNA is TGCAGTGCTAGAGCAGACACCCTGAACACTGAAGCTTTCTTT.

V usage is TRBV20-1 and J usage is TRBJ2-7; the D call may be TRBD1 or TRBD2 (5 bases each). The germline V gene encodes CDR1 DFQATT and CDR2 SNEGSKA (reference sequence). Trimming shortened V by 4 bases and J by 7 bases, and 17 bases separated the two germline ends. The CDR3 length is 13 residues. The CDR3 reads CSAISDRYEEQYF. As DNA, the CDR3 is TGCAGTGCTATTAGCGACAGATATGAGGAGCAGTACTTC.

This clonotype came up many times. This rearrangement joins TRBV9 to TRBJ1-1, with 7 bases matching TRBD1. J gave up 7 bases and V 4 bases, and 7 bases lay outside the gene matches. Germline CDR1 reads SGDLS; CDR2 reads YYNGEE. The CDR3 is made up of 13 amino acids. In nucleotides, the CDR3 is TGTGCCAGCAGCTTTGGGACAGACTATGAAGCTTTCTTT. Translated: CASSFGTDYEAFF.

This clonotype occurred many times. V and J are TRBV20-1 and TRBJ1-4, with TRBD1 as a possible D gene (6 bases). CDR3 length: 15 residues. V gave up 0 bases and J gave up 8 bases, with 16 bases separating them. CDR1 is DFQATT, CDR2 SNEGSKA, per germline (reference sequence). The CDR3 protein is CSARDTGGHEEKLFF. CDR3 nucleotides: TGCAGTGCTAGAGATACGGGGGGACACGAGGAAAAACTGTTTTTT.

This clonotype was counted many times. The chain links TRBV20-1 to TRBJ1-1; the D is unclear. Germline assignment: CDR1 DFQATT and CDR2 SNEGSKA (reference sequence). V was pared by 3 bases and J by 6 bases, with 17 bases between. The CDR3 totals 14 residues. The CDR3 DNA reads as TGCAGTGCTAGCTCCGACCCAGCAAACCCTGAAGCTTTCTTT. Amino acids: CSASSDPANPEAFF.

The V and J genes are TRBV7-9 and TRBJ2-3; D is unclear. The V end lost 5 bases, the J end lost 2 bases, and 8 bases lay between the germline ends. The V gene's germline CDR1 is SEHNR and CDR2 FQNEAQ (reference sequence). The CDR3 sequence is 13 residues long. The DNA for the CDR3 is TGTGCCAGCAGCGAAAGGAACACAGATACGCAGTATTTT. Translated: CASSERNTDTQYF.

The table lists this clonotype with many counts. The CDR3 DNA reads TGTGCCAGCAGCTTGGCCATGGGACAGTTCTACGAGCAGTACTTC. Protein sequence: CASSLAMGQFYEQYF. The genes are TRBV5-5 and TRBJ2-7; TRBD1 aligns across 7 bases. V shed 0 bases and J 3 bases; nucleotides not matched to a gene: 6. Germline CDR1 reads SGHKS; CDR2 reads YYEKEE (reference sequence). The CDR3 sequence is 15 residues long. Filled out from reference TRBV5-5 and TRBJ2-7, the complete variable domain reads DAGVTQSPTHLIKTRGQQVTLRCSPISGHKSVSWYQQVLGQGPQFIFQYYEKEERGRGNFPDRFSARQFPNYSSELNVNALLLGDSALYLCASSLAMGQFYEQYFGPGTRLTVT.

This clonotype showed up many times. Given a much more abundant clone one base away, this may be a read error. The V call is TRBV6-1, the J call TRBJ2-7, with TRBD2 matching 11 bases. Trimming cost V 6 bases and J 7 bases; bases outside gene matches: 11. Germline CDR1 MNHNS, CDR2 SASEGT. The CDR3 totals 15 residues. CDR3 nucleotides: TGTGCCAGCAGCGAGACTAGCGGGAACTACAATGAGCAGTACTTC. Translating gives CASSETSGNYNEQYF.